The 25 T cell receptor beta chains below were found in one sample sequenced in a study of blood T cell repertoires in COVID-19. Only in-frame clones appear in the TCRdb table, and some are missing; sequencing was by immunoSEQ multiplex PCR. The sample lists 300,000 to 350,000 clones, roughly 90% occurring once. The sample consisted of PBMCs or T cells enriched from blood (not recorded which). The receptors shown here come from a woman in her 30s who had been exposed to COVID-19.

The chain has TRBV6-4 and TRBJ1-1, with unresolved D. The CDR3 is 14 amino acids. Germline V gene sequence: CDR1 MRHNA, CDR2 SNTAGT. Trimming took 6 bases from V and 0 from J, leaving 11 bases between them. CDR3 nucleotides: TGTGCCAGCAGAGCGGGAGGGTTGAACACTGAAGCTTTCTTT. Translated: CASRAGGLNTEAFF.

The V call is TRBV5-4, the J call TRBJ2-7; D is perhaps TRBD2 (7 bases). With 3 bases removed from V and 4 bases from J, the gap between germline ends came to 17 bases. The length of the CDR3 is 15 residues. From germline, CDR1 is SGHNT and CDR2 YYREEE (reference sequence). Here the CDR3 DNA reads TGTGCCAGCAGCTACCGCGCCGGGGGGCAATACGAGCAGTACTTC. It encodes CASSYRAGGQYEQYF.

The chain employs TRBV27 and TRBJ1-2, with D maybe TRBD1 (6 bases). Germline lookup yields CDR1 MNHEY and CDR2 SMNVEV (reference sequence). This CDR3 is 12 amino acids long. V was trimmed by 8 bases and J by 3 bases, leaving 10 bases between them. The CDR3 DNA reads as TGTGCCAGCCGGGACACTTACTATGGCTACACCTTC. Translating it yields CASRDTYYGYTF.

The chain employs TRBV19 and TRBJ1-1; D call uncertain. Trimming pared 3 bases from V and 5 bases from J, leaving 16 bases between. Germline-derived CDR1 and CDR2 are LNHDA and SQIVND (reference sequence). This CDR3 is 15 amino acids long. This chain's CDR3 is CASSMRGTTKTEAFF. The CDR3, as DNA: TGTGCCAGTAGTATGCGGGGAACAACAAAGACTGAAGCTTTCTTT.

This chain uses TRBV27 with TRBJ1-6; D gene uncertain. Germline CDR1 reads MNHEY; CDR2 reads SMNVEV (reference sequence). The V gene lost 2 bases and the J gene lost 8 bases, with 13 bases spanning the gap. This CDR3 is built from 15 residues. The CDR3 DNA reads as TGTGCCAGCAGTTTAAGTCGTCTGAGGGATTCACCCCTCCACTTT. Protein product: CASSLSRLRDSPLHF.

The chain is built from TRBV25-1 and TRBJ1-3; no reliable D call. This CDR3 has 16 amino acids. Trimming removed 6 bases at V and 0 bases at J, with 15 bases between. Germline V gives CDR1 MGHDK, CDR2 SYGVNS. In nucleotides, the CDR3 is TGTGCCAGCAGCCCATTCGGGAGGGACTCTGGAAACACCATATATTTT. It yields the protein CASSPFGRDSGNTIYF.

In its sample, this clone was seen once. V usage is TRBV9 and J usage is TRBJ2-3, with D possibly matching TRBD2 (7 bases). This CDR3 has 16 amino acids. The V and J ends lost 1 base and 2 bases respectively, with 14 bases between them. CDR1 and CDR2 from the germline V gene are SGDLS and YYNGEE. Written as DNA, the CDR3 is TGTGCCAGCAGCGTATTTGGGGGGGGCCTCACAGATACGCAGTATTTT. Residues: CASSVFGGGLTDTQYF.

The chain combines TRBV20-1 with TRBJ1-2; 7 bases map to TRBD1. The CDR3 runs to 14 residues. Germline trimming cut 3 bases from V and 4 bases from J; bases unmatched to any gene: 8. Germline V gene lookup returns CDR1 DFQATT and CDR2 SNEGSKA (reference sequence). The CDR3 loop reads CSASRQGGAYGYTF. DNA of the CDR3: TGCAGTGCTAGTCGACAGGGTGGGGCCTATGGCTACACCTTC.

The rearrangement joins TRBV9 to TRBJ1-1; 11 bases map to TRBD1. The V gene's germline CDR1 is SGDLS and CDR2 YYNGEE. Unmatched junction bases numbered 8, after V lost 0 bases and J lost 1 base. This CDR3 is built from 18 residues. CDR3 bases: TGTGCCAGCAGCGTAGTGGTAGGACAGGGGGCGGAGAACACTGAAGCTTTCTTT. Translation: CASSVVVGQGAENTEAFF.

The chain carries TRBV30 and TRBJ2-1, with 8 bases lining up with TRBD2. Trimming at V came to 1 base and at J to 8 bases, leaving 7 bases not matched to a gene. Germline V lookup: CDR1 GTSNPN, CDR2 SVGIG (reference sequence). The CDR3 extends over 14 amino acids. The CDR3 sequence is CAWSETGGADEQFF. CDR3 nucleotides: TGTGCCTGGAGTGAAACCGGGGGGGCGGATGAGCAGTTCTTC.

The chain links TRBV2 to TRBJ1-6, with TRBD1 matching 9 bases. The CDR3 consists of 15 residues. Germline V gives CDR1 SNHLY, CDR2 FYNNEI. V trimming: 3 bases; J trimming: 9 bases; junction bases outside the gene matches: 6. The CDR3 bases are TGTGCCAGCAGTGATAGGGAGGACAGGGGTTCACCCCTCCACTTT. Its translation: CASSDREDRGSPLHF. The full variable domain, in which reference TRBV2 and TRBJ1-6 provide the parts outside the CDR3, is EPEVTQTPSHQVTQMGQEVILRCVPISNHLYFYWYRQILGQKVEFLVSFYNNEISEKSEIFDDQFSVERPDGSNFTLKIRSTKLEDSAMYFCASSDREDRGSPLHFGNGTRLTVT.

This chain uses TRBV20-1 with TRBJ1-1; 8 nucleotides agree with TRBD1. CDR1 is DFQATT, CDR2 SNEGSKA, per germline (reference sequence). This CDR3 spans 16 amino acids. V gave up 3 bases and J gave up 6 bases; unmatched junction bases: 15. The CDR3: CSASGGLGTGIAEAFF. The DNA of the CDR3 is TGCAGTGCTAGTGGAGGACTCGGGACAGGCATCGCTGAAGCTTTCTTT.

This chain uses TRBV7-9 with TRBJ1-3; D possibly corresponds to TRBD1 (6 bases). Trimming removed 5 bases from V and 4 bases from J, with 18 bases in between. The CDR3 is 16 amino acids. The germline V gene has CDR1 SEHNR and CDR2 FQNEAQ (reference sequence). CDR3 nucleotides: TGTGCCAGCAGCACCAACCACAGGGTATCCGGAAACACCATATATTTT. This codes for CASSTNHRVSGNTIYF.

This clone has just one count. This rearrangement joins TRBV3-1 (or the pseudogene TRBV3-2) to TRBJ1-1; tentative D call: TRBD1 (6 bases). Trimming removed 11 bases from V and 4 bases from J, with 20 bases in between. Germline V gene lookup returns CDR1 LGHDT and CDR2 YNNKEL (reference sequence). CDR3 length: 14 residues. Here the CDR3 DNA reads TGTGCCGTTGGGGGGGGGCCCATGGGCACTGAAGCTTTCTTT. It specifies CAVGGGPMGTEAFF.

This clone was seen just once. The J gene is TRBJ2-7, the V gene TRBV7-2, with 7 bases matching TRBD2. CDR3 size: 13 residues. J was trimmed by 3 bases and V by 5 bases; bases with no gene match: 4. The germline V gene has CDR1 SGHTA and CDR2 FQGNSA. CDR3 region: CASSSGAYYEQYF. CDR3 DNA sequence: TGTGCCAGCAGCAGCGGGGCCTACTACGAGCAGTACTTC.

V is TRBV4-1 and J is TRBJ1-5; TRBD1 is a possible D gene (5 bases). V was pared by 0 bases and J by 1 base, with 16 bases between. The germline gives CDR1 MGHRA, CDR2 YSYEKL. The CDR3 loop spans 18 amino acids. CDR3 DNA sequence: TGCGCCAGCAGCCAAGATCCCTGGATGAAGGGGAGCAATCAGCCCCAGCATTTT. Translation gives CASSQDPWMKGSNQPQHF.

V gene TRBV19 combines with J gene TRBJ2-1, with 7 bases matching TRBD1. Germline V lookup: CDR1 LNHDA, CDR2 SQIVND (reference sequence). The CDR3 extends over 15 amino acids. V lost 3 bases, J lost 8 bases, and 10 bases stayed unmatched. In DNA form, the CDR3 reads TGTGCCAGTAGTATTGTTTTTGTAGGGGGCGATGAGCAGTTCTTC. The encoded protein is CASSIVFVGGDEQFF.

The V call is TRBV5-4, the J call TRBJ2-7; a possible D gene is TRBD1 (8 bases). Trimming removed 4 bases from V and 1 base from J, with 15 bases in between. Germline V gives CDR1 SGHNT, CDR2 YYREEE (reference sequence). This CDR3 spans 15 amino acids. CDR3 region: CASSPGGQGSYEQYF. CDR3 DNA sequence: TGTGCCAGCAGCCCGGGAGGACAGGGATCCTACGAGCAGTACTTC.

The table lists this clone with a count of one. V is TRBV5-5 and J is TRBJ2-7; TRBD1 matches 7 bases. Germline values: CDR1 SGHKS, CDR2 YYEKEE (reference sequence). The length of the CDR3 is 14 residues. With V trimmed by 1 base and J by 2 bases, 3 bases remained unmatched. The CDR3: CASSLIGQAYEQYF. The CDR3 nucleotides are TGTGCCAGCAGCTTGATTGGACAGGCCTACGAGCAGTACTTC.

The rearrangement joins TRBV14 to TRBJ1-4; D uncertain. The V gene lost 2 bases and the J gene lost 8 bases, with 12 bases spanning the gap. CDR1 and CDR2 (germline): SGHDN, FVKESK. The CDR3 sequence is 14 residues long. In DNA, the CDR3 is TGTGCCAGCAGCCAACTTCGCGCAGGCGAAAAACTGTTTTTT. This codes for CASSQLRAGEKLFF.

CDR3 loop: CASSPPTSQAEAFF. DNA of the CDR3: TGTGCCAGCTCACCGCCTACTTCCCAGGCTGAAGCTTTCTTT. The rearrangement joins TRBV18 to TRBJ1-1; D unresolved. Germline V CDR1 and CDR2: KGHSH, LQKENI. V dropped 3 bases and J dropped 6 bases, with 14 bases sitting between them. The CDR3 is made up of 14 amino acids.

V is TRBV16 and J is TRBJ1-1; 8 positions match TRBD1. The length of the CDR3 is 12 residues. Germline V gene sequence: CDR1 KGHSY, CDR2 FQNENV. V trimming: 4 bases; J trimming: 10 bases; junction bases outside the gene matches: 5. Here the CDR3 reads CASSPLDRVAFF. CDR3 DNA: TGTGCCAGCAGCCCCTTGGACAGGGTAGCTTTCTTT.

J is TRBJ1-5 and V is TRBV7-8, with D possibly being TRBD1 (6 bases). The germline V gene encodes CDR1 SGHVS and CDR2 FQNEAQ. V was trimmed by 2 bases and J by 1 base, leaving 9 bases between them. This CDR3 region has 15 residues. The CDR3 here is CASSLYGGSNQPQHF. Here the CDR3 DNA reads TGTGCCAGCAGCTTATATGGGGGCAGCAATCAGCCCCAGCATTTT.

The V and J genes are TRBV11-1 and TRBJ2-7; 8 nucleotides align to TRBD1. CDR1 and CDR2 from the germline V gene are SGHAT and FQDESV (reference sequence). The CDR3 contains 14 residues. With 2 bases clipped from V and 9 bases from J, the junction kept 9 bases outside the gene matches. In DNA, the CDR3 is TGTGCCAGCAGCTTAATCAGGGGGCGGACCCGGCAGTACTTC. This sequence encodes CASSLIRGRTRQYF.

The chain uses TRBV7-8 and TRBJ2-3; 10 bases match TRBD2. V was clipped by 4 bases and J by 1 base; unmatched bases: 5. Germline CDR1 reads SGHVS; CDR2 reads FQNEAQ. The CDR3 runs 16 residues. For the CDR3, the DNA is TGTGCCAGCAGCTATATAGCGGGGGGCCGCACAGATACGCAGTATTTT. This encodes CASSYIAGGRTDTQYF.